What follows are 31 T cell receptor beta chains derived from one specimen sequenced in a study of blood T cell repertoires in COVID-19. Method: immunoSEQ multiplex PCR; TCRdb's copy keeps in-frame clones and lacks some. The repertoire holds over 11,000 clones, less than 95% seen once, with more than 8% in the top ten. The sample comprised peripheral blood. The receptors were gathered from a human donor in a cohort sampled during active COVID-19.

J is TRBJ2-3 and V is TRBV29-1; 7 bases match TRBD1. This CDR3 is built from 12 residues. V gave up 6 bases and J gave up 1 base; unmatched junction bases: 1. Germline CDR1 SQVTM, CDR2 ANQGSEA. The CDR3 nucleotides read TGCAGCGTCGGACAGGGCACAGATACGCAGTATTTT. This codes for CSVGQGTDTQYF.

CDR3 amino acids: CASSELASGGGTQYF. CDR3 nucleotide sequence: TGTGCCAGCAGTGAACTGGCTAGCGGTGGGGGGACCCAGTACTTC. The chain links TRBV6-1 to TRBJ2-5; 7 bases align to TRBD2. The J segment lost 7 bases and the V segment lost 2 bases, leaving 10 bases of the junction unmatched. This CDR3 has 15 residues. Germline loops: CDR1 MNHNS, CDR2 SASEGT.

The CDR3 DNA sequence: TGTGCCAGCAGCCGAATAAGAGGTGGCTACACCTTC. This translates into CASSRIRGGYTF. J is TRBJ1-2 and V is TRBV11-3; D uncertain. Trimming shortened V by 5 bases and J by 7 bases, and 11 bases separated the two germline ends. The CDR3 is made up of 12 amino acids. Germline lookup yields CDR1 SGHNT and CDR2 YENEEA.

This chain connects TRBV4-3 to TRBJ2-7; 9 nucleotides line up with TRBD1. In germline, CDR1 is LGHNA, CDR2 YSLEER. CDR3 length: 16 amino acids. With 0 bases clipped from V and 5 bases from J, the junction kept 8 bases outside the gene matches. The CDR3 here is CASSQDGTGMWDEQYF. CDR3 DNA sequence: TGCGCCAGCAGCCAAGACGGGACAGGGATGTGGGACGAGCAGTACTTC.

CDR3 sequence (DNA): TGTGCCAGCAGGCCGGGACAGAGCACAGATACGCAGTATTTT. Its protein is CASRPGQSTDTQYF. The chain employs TRBV28 and TRBJ2-3; 7 bases agree with TRBD1. The V and J ends lost 6 bases and 0 bases, in that order; junction bases with no gene match: 3. CDR3 length: 14 residues. Looked up from germline, CDR1 is MDHEN and CDR2 is SYDVKM.

This sequence joins TRBV9 and TRBJ2-1, with 9 bases identical to TRBD2. V lost 3 bases, J lost 10 bases, and 2 bases stayed unmatched. The CDR3 runs 12 residues. Germline loops: CDR1 SGDLS, CDR2 YYNGEE. The CDR3 region has the DNA TGTGCCAGCAGCGCTGGACTAGCGGAGCAGTTCTTC. Translating it yields CASSAGLAEQFF.

This chain uses TRBV12-3 or TRBV12-4 with TRBJ2-2, with D hard to call. V lost 3 bases to trimming and J lost 6 bases, with 8 bases between them. This CDR3 spans 13 amino acids. The DNA for the CDR3 is TGTGCCAGCAGTTTTGTTCCCGCCGGGGAGCTGTTTTTT. Its translation: CASSFVPAGELFF.

J is TRBJ2-3 and V is TRBV4-3; TRBD2 aligns across 10 bases. Germline CDR1 is LGHNA and CDR2 is YSLEER. The CDR3 consists of 17 residues. Trimming took 3 bases from V and 3 from J; bases not matched to a gene: 9. CDR3 sequence reads: CASSHVPQAGGTDTQYF. In DNA, the CDR3 is TGCGCCAGCAGCCACGTTCCCCAAGCGGGGGGGACAGATACGCAGTATTTT.

This clone occurred once. CDR3: CASIPIFQREGPGTGELFF. CDR3 in DNA: TGTGCCAGTATCCCCATTTTCCAGCGGGAGGGCCCCGGCACCGGGGAGCTGTTTTTT. V is TRBV19 and J is TRBJ2-2; TRBD2 aligns across 10 bases. CDR1 LNHDA and CDR2 SQIVND come from the germline V gene (reference sequence). CDR3 size: 19 residues. The V gene end was trimmed by 7 bases and the J gene end by 4 bases; junction bases not matched to a gene: 18.

The chain has TRBV2 and TRBJ1-1; 7 bases line up with TRBD1. This CDR3 region has 14 residues. Losses at the gene ends were 10 bases for V and 2 bases for J; bases not matched to a gene: 10. The germline gives CDR1 SNHLY, CDR2 FYNNEI. CDR3 amino acids: CATERQGANTEAFF. CDR3 in DNA: TGTGCCACCGAGAGACAGGGAGCAAACACTGAAGCTTTCTTT.

The CDR3: CASSPPGTGGETQYF. The CDR3 nucleotides are TGTGCCAGCAGCCCGCCCGGGACAGGGGGAGAGACCCAGTACTTC. The chain uses TRBV5-4 and TRBJ2-5; 11 bases fit TRBD1. The CDR3 loop spans 15 amino acids. Germline CDR1 is SGHNT and CDR2 is YYREEE (reference sequence). Trimming cost V 4 bases and J 4 bases; bases outside gene matches: 6.

This sequence joins TRBV28 and TRBJ2-7; 7 bases align to TRBD1. Trimming took 6 bases from V and 2 from J; bases not matched to a gene: 4. This CDR3 contains 13 residues. Germline CDR1 reads MDHEN; CDR2 reads SYDVKM. CDR3 region: CASSRGQAYEQYF. The CDR3 DNA reads as TGTGCCAGCAGCCGTGGACAGGCCTACGAGCAGTACTTC.

V and J are TRBV19 and TRBJ2-1; 13 nucleotides agree with TRBD2. CDR3 length: 15 amino acids. Germline loops: CDR1 LNHDA, CDR2 SQIVND (reference sequence). Trimming took 3 bases from V and 8 from J; bases not matched to a gene: 4. This chain's CDR3 is CASSIRTSGSYEQFF. The CDR3 nucleotides read TGTGCCAGTAGTATTAGGACTAGCGGGAGCTATGAGCAGTTCTTC.

V gene TRBV24-1 combines with J gene TRBJ2-5, with 9 bases aligning to TRBD1. After removal of 3 bases from V and 5 bases from J, the junction contained 6 bases not matched to a gene. Germline CDR1 KGHDR, CDR2 SFDVKD. The CDR3 runs 15 residues. CDR3 in DNA: TGTGCCACCAGTGATCCGGGACAGGGAAGGGAGACCCAGTACTTC. Encoded protein: CATSDPGQGRETQYF.

The chain recombines TRBV6-6 with TRBJ1-4; D call uncertain. Trimming pared 0 bases from V and 7 bases from J, leaving 6 bases between. This CDR3 contains 13 residues. Germline CDR1 MNHNY, CDR2 SVGAGI (reference sequence). The chain's CDR3 is CASSYSGIEKLFF. The CDR3 DNA sequence: TGTGCCAGCAGTTACTCGGGCATTGAAAAACTGTTTTTT.

This sequence joins TRBV6-1 and TRBJ2-1; TRBD2 aligns across 7 bases. With V trimmed by 2 bases and J by 8 bases, 9 bases remained unmatched. The CDR3 loop spans 15 amino acids. The germline V gene encodes CDR1 MNHNS and CDR2 SASEGT. CDR3 protein: CASSEWRLAVHEQFF. For the CDR3, the DNA is TGTGCCAGCAGTGAATGGAGACTAGCTGTCCATGAGCAGTTCTTC.

This rearrangement joins TRBV6-5 to TRBJ2-2, with a possible D match to TRBD2 (6 bases). Trimming stripped 7 bases from V and 7 bases from J, with 10 bases between. Germline V CDR1 and CDR2: MNHEY, SVGAGI. The CDR3 is 12 amino acids. Written as DNA, the CDR3 is TGTGCCAGCAAGGAGGGAGTCGGGGAGCTGTTTTTT. As protein: CASKEGVGELFF.

The chain combines TRBV7-9 with TRBJ2-7, with TRBD2 identical over 7 bases. CDR3 size: 16 residues. Germline CDR1 and CDR2: SEHNR and FQNEAQ (reference sequence). V dropped 5 bases and J dropped 4; count of bases not matched to a gene: 14. CDR3 nucleotides: TGTGCCAGCAGCCTGGAGCCTGGCGGGAGAGTATACGAGCAGTACTTC. Amino acid sequence: CASSLEPGGRVYEQYF. Full variable domain (missing parts from reference TRBV7-9 and TRBJ2-7): DTGVSQNPRHKITKRGQNVTFRCDPISEHNRLYWYRQTLGQGPEFLTYFQNEAQLEKSRLLSDRFSAERPKGSFSTLEIQRTEQGDSAMYLCASSLEPGGRVYEQYFGPGTRLTVT.

The rearrangement uses TRBV28 and TRBJ2-1; D might be TRBD2 (6 bases). Trimming left V 3 bases short and J 9 bases short, with 12 bases between. The CDR3 loop spans 13 amino acids. The germline V gene has CDR1 MDHEN and CDR2 SYDVKM. In DNA, the CDR3 is TGTGCCAGCAGTTTCGGGGGAGAGGGTGAGCAGTTCTTC. It specifies CASSFGGEGEQFF.

The chain couples TRBV30 to TRBJ2-1; TRBD2 might be the D (5 bases). The CDR3 totals 16 residues. Germline CDR1 reads GTSNPN; CDR2 reads SVGIG (reference sequence). The V gene lost 2 bases and the J gene lost 3 bases, with 17 bases spanning the gap. CDR3: CAWSPWTPDLYNEQFF. CDR3 nucleotides: TGTGCCTGGAGTCCATGGACTCCTGACCTCTACAATGAGCAGTTCTTC.

This clone was found once. The chain has TRBV6-5 and TRBJ1-4; the D gene is possibly TRBD1 (5 bases). Germline assignment: CDR1 MNHEY and CDR2 SVGAGI. Trimming removed 6 bases at V and 4 bases at J, with 12 bases between. The CDR3 runs to 14 residues. The CDR3 is CASSKRGSNEKLFF. The CDR3 nucleotides are TGTGCCAGCAGCAAGCGGGGGAGTAATGAAAAACTGTTTTTT.

V gene TRBV6-4 combines with J gene TRBJ1-3; 9 bases match TRBD1. The CDR3 totals 16 residues. Germline V lookup: CDR1 MRHNA, CDR2 SNTAGT. The junction had 7 bases not matched to a gene; V was cut back by 0 bases and J by 7 bases. CDR3 DNA sequence: TGTGCCAGCAGTGACTCTCGGGACAGGGTATCTAACACCATATATTTT. Its protein product is CASSDSRDRVSNTIYF.

J is TRBJ2-7 and V is TRBV30, with 12 bases lining up with TRBD2. V lost 3 bases, J lost 7 bases, and 4 bases stayed unmatched. The CDR3 is 13 residues long. Per germline, CDR1 GTSNPN and CDR2 SVGIG (reference sequence). The CDR3 reads CAWSGLAGLEQYF. In DNA form, the CDR3 reads TGTGCCTGGAGCGGACTAGCGGGATTAGAGCAGTACTTC.

This sequence joins TRBV7-2 and TRBJ2-2; a weak D match, TRBD1 (6 bases). V lost 5 bases and J 4 bases, leaving 14 bases between the germline ends. CDR1 and CDR2 from the germline V gene are SGHTA and FQGNSA. The CDR3 length is 15 residues. The CDR3 sequence is CASSPIQGFTGELFF. The CDR3 coding sequence is TGTGCCAGCAGCCCAATACAGGGATTCACCGGGGAGCTGTTTTTT.

The genes are TRBV9 and TRBJ2-1; 7 positions agree with TRBD1. This CDR3 has 14 residues. The germline V gene has CDR1 SGDLS and CDR2 YYNGEE. The trim removed 3 bases at V and 5 bases at J, leaving 5 bases unmatched. This CDR3 reads CASSAWQGDNEQFF. The CDR3 coding sequence is TGTGCCAGCAGCGCGTGGCAGGGGGACAATGAGCAGTTCTTC.

The V gene is TRBV3-1 (or the pseudogene TRBV3-2), the J gene TRBJ2-1; 12 nucleotides agree with TRBD2. The junction had 9 bases not matched to a gene; V was cut back by 0 bases and J by 15 bases. There are 15 residues in the CDR3. Germline CDR1 is LGHDT and CDR2 is YNNKEL (reference sequence). The CDR3 is CASSQDTRTSGVSFF. CDR3 sequence (DNA): TGTGCCAGCAGCCAAGATACTAGGACTAGCGGGGTATCGTTCTTC.

The genes are TRBV25-1 and TRBJ2-7; the match to TRBD1 covers 8 bases. With V trimmed by 6 bases and J by 4 bases, 5 bases remained unmatched. The CDR3 extends over 13 amino acids. Looked up from germline, CDR1 is MGHDK and CDR2 is SYGVNS. This CDR3 reads CASRDGTGYEQYF. In DNA, the CDR3 is TGTGCCAGCAGGGACGGGACAGGATACGAGCAGTACTTC.

This sequence joins TRBV2 and TRBJ2-2, with 8 bases fitting TRBD2. After removal of 5 bases from V and 0 bases from J, the junction contained 2 bases not matched to a gene. CDR1 is SNHLY, CDR2 FYNNEI, per germline. CDR3 size: 15 residues. The CDR3 region is CASSRLATNTGELFF. CDR3 coding DNA: TGTGCCAGCAGTAGACTAGCGACGAACACCGGGGAGCTGTTTTTT.

The rearrangement links TRBV7-9 to TRBJ2-3, with 12 bases fitting TRBD2. Germline CDR1 and CDR2: SEHNR and FQNEAQ (reference sequence). J gave up 4 bases and V 5 bases, and 10 bases lay outside the gene matches. The CDR3 covers 17 residues. CDR3 amino acids: CASSNGLAGTHADTQYF. The CDR3 region has the DNA TGTGCCAGCAGCAACGGACTAGCGGGAACCCATGCAGATACGCAGTATTTT. The variable domain in full, completed from reference TRBV7-9 and TRBJ2-3, reads DTGVSQNPRHKITKRGQNVTFRCDPISEHNRLYWYRQTLGQGPEFLTYFQNEAQLEKSRLLSDRFSAERPKGSFSTLEIQRTEQGDSAMYLCASSNGLAGTHADTQYFGPGTRLTVL.

The rearrangement uses TRBV19 and TRBJ2-2; 8 bases align to TRBD1. The CDR3 runs 15 residues. V lost 5 bases to trimming and J lost 1 base; unmatched junction nucleotides: 3. Germline V lookup: CDR1 LNHDA, CDR2 SQIVND (reference sequence). CDR3 bases: TGTGCCAGTAGTGGCGGGACAGGGAACACCGGGGAGCTGTTTTTT. Encoded protein: CASSGGTGNTGELFF.

The chain combines TRBV11-2 with TRBJ2-3, with 7 positions matching TRBD1. Trimming cost V 5 bases and J 3 bases; bases outside gene matches: 14. Germline V gene sequence: CDR1 SGHAT, CDR2 FQNNGV. There are 17 residues in the CDR3. The CDR3 loop is CASSLSLIQGWTDTQYF. The DNA for the CDR3 is TGTGCCAGCAGCCTTTCCCTTATACAGGGGTGGACAGATACGCAGTATTTT.